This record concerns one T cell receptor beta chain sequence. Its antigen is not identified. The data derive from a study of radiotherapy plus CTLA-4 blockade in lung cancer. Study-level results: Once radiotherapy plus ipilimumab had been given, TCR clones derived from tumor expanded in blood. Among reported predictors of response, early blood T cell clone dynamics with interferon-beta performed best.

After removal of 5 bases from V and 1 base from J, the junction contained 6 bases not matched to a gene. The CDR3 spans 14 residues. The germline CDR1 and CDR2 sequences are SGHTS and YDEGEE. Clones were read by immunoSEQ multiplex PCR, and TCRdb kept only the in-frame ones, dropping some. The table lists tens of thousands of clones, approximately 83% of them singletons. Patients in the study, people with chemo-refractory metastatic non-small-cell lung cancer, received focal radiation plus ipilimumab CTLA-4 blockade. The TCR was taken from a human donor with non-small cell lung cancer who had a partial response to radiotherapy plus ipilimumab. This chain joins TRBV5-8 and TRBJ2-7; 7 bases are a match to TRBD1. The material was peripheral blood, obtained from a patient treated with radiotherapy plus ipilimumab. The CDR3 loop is CASRRARGSYEQYF. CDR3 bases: TGTGCCAGCAGGCGCGCCAGGGGGTCCTACGAGCAGTACTTC.